This T cell receptor beta chain was captured in a study of blood T cell repertoires in COVID-19. Study at large: From T cells, B-cell-depleted T cells, or PBMCs came the material, which was cDNA or gDNA.

Those enrolled in Seattle joined during active infection and were followed longitudinally afterward. Germline V gene lookup returns CDR1 ENHRY and CDR2 SYGVKD. Trimming took 6 bases from V and 7 from J; bases not matched to a gene: 8. The CDR3 length is 15 residues. Authors' analysis steps: The authors estimated nucleated cell counts from reference gene primer amplification. Produced via immunoSEQ multiplex PCR; TCRdb's table is partial and in-frame only. V, J and clone size are taken as reported in that table, and D and trimming were inferred from the DNA itself. The sample lists 230,000 or so clones, nearly 90% occurring once.

The specimen was peripheral blood. The TCR comes from a woman aged 60 to 75 with COVID-19, enrolled during active disease. V and J are TRBV10-3 and TRBJ1-6; the match to TRBD1 covers 8 bases. CDR3 nucleotide sequence: TGTGCCATCAGCGCCGGGACAGGAACCAATTCACCCCTCCACTTT. This sequence encodes CAISAGTGTNSPLHF.